The source of this TCR beta chain is a study of patients and donors after allogeneic stem cell transplantation. The CDR3 runs to 12 residues. With 11 bases clipped from V and 3 bases from J, the junction kept 2 bases outside the gene matches. In germline, CDR1 is SEHNR, CDR2 FQNEAQ (reference sequence). One entry per CDR3 protein results from TCRdb running MiXCR on the RT-PCR reads. The data contain approximately 140,000 distinct CDR3 sequences, about 40% of them singletons. Material: blood, either unsorted or a sorted T cell fraction (not recorded which). The chain couples TRBV7-9 to TRBJ2-3; 10 bases agree with TRBD1. The sequence was obtained from a human donor who was either an allogeneic HSCT recipient or a stem cell or donor lymphocyte infusion donor (not recorded which). It is not recorded whose cells these are; they may come from a transplant donor. CDR3 sequence reads: CAGDRGTDTQYF. Here the CDR3 DNA reads TGTGCCGGGGACAGGGGTACAGATACGCAGTATTTT.